This T cell receptor beta chain appears in the sequencing data of a study of vaccination and CD4 T cells after COVID-19 (dated by TCRdb to the early 2020s). The study in broad terms: The convalescent cohort included six males and four females, with two Hispanic individuals, seven Caucasians, two Asians and one multiracial person. Each participant got two doses of either the Pfizer-BioNTech BNT162b2 vaccine (n=8) or the Moderna mRNA-1273 vaccine (n=2). Post-COVID blood samples from convalescent patients were collected a median of roughly 100 days after diagnosis, with a range of roughly 35 to 180 days. The time from the second vaccine dose to post-vaccine blood sampling had a median of roughly 70 days and ranged from about 12 to 241 days. Culture stimuli were overlapping spike peptide pools from SARS-CoV-2 and from the common cold coronaviruses HCoV-NL63, HCoV-OC43 and HCoV-229E. Control cultures used a CEFX viral epitope pool as positive control, an HIV-1 Nef peptide pool as negative control, or no peptide. The spike-specific CD4+ TCR repertoire was compared before and after mRNA vaccination in under 11 COVID-19 convalescent patients and several infection-naive healthy vaccine recipients. Broad study findings and their caveats: In convalescent patients, a median approximately 89% of post-vaccine SARS-CoV-2-reactive clones were detected only after vaccination, suggesting vaccine-specific priming. The study included relatively few convalescent patients and did not analyze early timepoints after natural infection. Although the median number of SARS-CoV-2-reactive clonotypes went up from roughly 23 after infection to about 38 after vaccination, the increase was not significant. Nearly all vaccine-specific clones in convalescent patients (304 of 307) were mono-reactive for SARS-CoV-2 spike rather than cross-reactive with common cold coronaviruses.

Trimmed from V: 4 bases; trimmed from J: 4 bases; junction bases lacking a gene match: 6. The CDR3 sequence holds 16 residues, the cysteine and phenylalanine included. Only the CDR3 DNA stays, 48 bases, in frame from base 1. CDR1 is given as SEHNR and CDR2 as FQNEAQ, both from the germline V gene (reference sequence). Explained via the paper, the treatment or condition label denotes: roughly ten-day PBMC culture with coronavirus spike peptide pools or control peptides (ViraFEST assay). The ViraFEST assay, used in the study, expanded antigen-specific T cells with peptide pools and then identified the expanded clonotypes through TCR sequencing. Negative nucleocapsid antibody tests before and after vaccination confirmed that the healthy vaccine recipients had no prior SARS-CoV-2 infection. Each well held around 2 million PBMCs cultured with 9 to 10 ug/ml peptide pools in IMDM containing around 5.5% human AB serum and 9 to 10 IU/ml IL-2. Half of the culture medium was replaced with fresh IL-2-containing medium on days 3 and 7. CD4+ T cells were isolated after roughly eleven days of culture through negative selection using the EasySep CD4+ T cell isolation kit. Ficoll-Paque Plus gradient centrifugation was used to isolate PBMCs from whole blood, and the isolated PBMCs were then either used fresh or cryopreserved at -140C. In general, triplicate wells were set up for every culture condition.

This clonotype was detected a few times. Its antigen is unknown. No base quality values were provided; no much bigger clone lies one nucleotide off. The protocol used for the library was PCR. At the Johns Hopkins FTIC core, DNA from the cultured CD4+ T cells underwent TCR sequencing with the Oncomine TCR Beta short-read assay. The QIAamp micro DNA kit was used to extract genomic DNA from the cultured CD4+ T cells. Oncomine TCR Beta libraries from cultured CD4+ T cells were pooled using unique dual indexes and sequenced on an Illumina iSeq 100. In the source study's methods: Non-productive sequences were filtered out, and CDR3s that did not start with C, did not end with F or W, or were shorter than 7 amino acids were discarded. The MANAFEST web application identified antigen-specific clonotypes by comparing peptide-stimulated wells against reference wells and other culture wells. An FDR below 0.05, an odds ratio above 5, and a productive frequency above 0.1% in at least two of three replicate wells were required for clones to be considered positive. Clonotypes that were significantly expanded in both SARS-CoV-2 spike wells and at least one common cold coronavirus spike condition were defined as cross-reactive. CDR3 homology was assessed with Levenshtein distances (stringdist) and unrooted phylogenetic trees (ape) in R version 3.6.1. The public reads were reanalyzed by TCRdb: fastp trimming at Q25, MiXCR alignment, in-frame beta chains only. Each CDR3 protein gets just one entry, which takes the most common genes and DNA from the rows behind it. TCRdb's processing, not the authors', yielded these V and J calls. Across this sample there are 10,000 or so distinct CDR3 sequences, with 26% seen only once. Under 60% of the sample goes to the ten largest clones.

The sequenced sample was CD4+ T cells from blood, cultured in vitro, obtained before SARS-CoV-2 vaccination. This sequence was found in a human donor who received a COVID-19 vaccine. Rearrangement joined TRBV7-9 to TRBJ1-6; 8 middle bases align to TRBD1. The nucleotide sequence is TGTGCCAGCAGCTCGGAGAGACAGGGGTATAATTCACCCCTCCACTTT. Its product reads: CASSSERQGYNSPLHF.